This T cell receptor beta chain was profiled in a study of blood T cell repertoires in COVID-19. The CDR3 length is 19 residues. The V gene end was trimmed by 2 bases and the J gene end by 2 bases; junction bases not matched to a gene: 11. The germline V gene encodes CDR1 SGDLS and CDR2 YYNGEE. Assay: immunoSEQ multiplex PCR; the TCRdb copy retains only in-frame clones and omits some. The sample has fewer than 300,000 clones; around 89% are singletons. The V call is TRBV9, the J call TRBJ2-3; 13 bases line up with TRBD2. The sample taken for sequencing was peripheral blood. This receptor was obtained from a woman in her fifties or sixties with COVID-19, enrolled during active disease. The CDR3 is CASSVTSGRFPLPTDTQYF. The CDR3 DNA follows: TGTGCCAGCAGCGTGACTAGCGGGAGGTTCCCCCTTCCCACAGATACGCAGTATTTT. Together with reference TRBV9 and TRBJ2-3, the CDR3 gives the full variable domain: DSGVTQTPKHLITATGQRVTLRCSPRSGDLSVYWYQQSLDQGLQFLIQYYNGEERAKGNILERFSAQQFPDLHSELNLSSLELGDSALYFCASSVTSGRFPLPTDTQYFGPGTRLTVL.